A selection of T cell receptor beta chains follows, all from one sample in a study of cytomegalovirus exposure and HLA in healthy donors. Clones were sequenced by immunoSEQ multiplex PCR, and TCRdb holds only the in-frame ones, with some missing. The sample holds roughly 42,000 clones. Sequencing was performed on PBMCs. Source of these receptors: a man aged 25-45 years in good health and CMV-seronegative. The CDR3 runs from the conserved cysteine through the conserved F or W. A D gene is named only where the DNA matches it firmly.

TRBV25-1,TRBJ1-5,NA,TGTGCCAGCAGTGAGGTAGGCAATCAGCCCCAGCATTTT,CASSEVGNQPQHF
TRBV2,TRBJ1-1,NA,TGTGCCAGCGTCCAGGGGTTGGTCACTGAAGCTTTCTTT,CASVQGLVTEAFF
TRBV5-4,TRBJ2-7,TRBD2,TGTGCCAGCAGCTCAATGACTAGCGGGGTGAGCTCCTACGAGCAGTACTTC,CASSSMTSGVSSYEQYF
TRBV5-8,TRBJ1-1,NA,TGTGCCAGCAGCTTTGAGGGGAACACTGAAGCTTTCTTT,CASSFEGNTEAFF
TRBV6-5,TRBJ1-2,TRBD1,TGTGCCAGCAGTTACTCGGGGACAGGGGATTTCGGCTACACCTTC,CASSYSGTGDFGYTF
TRBV27,TRBJ1-1,TRBD1,TGTGCCAGCAGTTTTAGACAGGGCTGGACTGAAGCTTTCTTT,CASSFRQGWTEAFF
TRBV7-6,TRBJ2-3,NA,TGTGCCAGCAGTCGGGGGGATACGCAGTATTTT,CASSRGDTQYF
TRBV6-6,TRBJ1-5,TRBD1,TGTGCCAGCAGTCCCCTCGACAGGGGGCGCGATCAGCCCCAGCATTTT,CASSPLDRGRDQPQHF
TRBV30,TRBJ2-7,TRBD1,TGTGCCTGGGACAGGGATCGAGGAGTGGATGAGCAGTACTTC,CAWDRDRGVDEQYF
TRBV5-4,TRBJ2-7,NA,TGTGCCAGCAGCTTGAGGGAGGCGGACGAGCAGTACTTC,CASSLREADEQYF
TRBV5-1,TRBJ2-2,TRBD2,TGCGCCAGCAGCGTGGGACTAGCGGGAGCTACCGGGGAGCTGTTTTTT,CASSVGLAGATGELFF
TRBV7-9,TRBJ2-7,NA,TGTGCCAGCAGCTCACTCCGCTACGAGCAGTACTTC,CASSSLRYEQYF
TRBV5-1,TRBJ2-7,TRBD2,TGCGCCAGCAGCCGGACTAGCGGATCCTACGAGCAGTACTTC,CASSRTSGSYEQYF
TRBV5-1,TRBJ2-3,NA,TGCGCCAGCAGCTTCGCAGATACGCAGTATTTT,CASSFADTQYF
TRBV7-2,TRBJ2-6,NA,TGTGCCAGCAGCTTAAGCCAGGGCTGGGTTGGGGCCAACGTCCTGACTTTC,CASSLSQGWVGANVLTF
TRBV11-3,TRBJ2-5,TRBD1,TGTGCCAGCAGCGCGACAGGGCGGGAGACCCAGTACTTC,CASSATGRETQYF
TRBV4-3,TRBJ2-7,NA,TGCGCCAGCAGCCAAGTAGGGGGGGATTCCGAGCAGTACTTC,CASSQVGGDSEQYF
TRBV30,TRBJ1-1,NA,TGTGCCGGGGCCAACCAAGGCAGGGTGGTAACTGAAGCTTTCTTT,CAGANQGRVVTEAFF
TRBV6-4,TRBJ2-1,TRBD2,TGTGCCAGCAGTGACTCCCCGTCTAGCGGAGGCGTCCATGAGCAGTTCTTC,CASSDSPSSGGVHEQFF
TRBV18,TRBJ2-7,TRBD1,TGTGCCAGCTCAAATAGGGGGACAGGGTCCGGCGAGCAGTACTTC,CASSNRGTGSGEQYF
TRBV19,TRBJ1-1,TRBD1,TGTGCCAGTGGAAAGGGGGCGGTTGACACTGAAGCTTTCTTT,CASGKGAVDTEAFF
TRBV6-5,TRBJ2-1,TRBD1,TGTGCCAGCAGTTACTCGGGACAGGGATCACGTGAGCAGTTCTTC,CASSYSGQGSREQFF
TRBV5-1,TRBJ2-7,TRBD2,TGCGCCAGCAGCTTGGGAGCGGGACCTTCCTACGAGCAGTACTTC,CASSLGAGPSYEQYF
TRBV7-8,TRBJ2-3,TRBD2,TGTGCCAGCAGCGACAGACGACTAGCCGCAGATACGCAGTATTTT,CASSDRRLAADTQYF
TRBV6-1,TRBJ2-1,TRBD2,TGTGCCAGTAGGACTAGCGACTACAATGAGCAGTTCTTC,CASRTSDYNEQFF
TRBV29-1,TRBJ2-3,TRBD2,TGCAGCGTTGACCTAGCGGGGCCCACAGATACGCAGTATTTT,CSVDLAGPTDTQYF
TRBV30,TRBJ2-1,NA,TGTGCCTGGAGACGGCGGGACAATGAGCAGTTCTTC,CAWRRRDNEQFF
TRBV18,TRBJ2-7,TRBD1,TGTGCCAGCTCACCAACGGACAGGGTAAACTACGAGCAGTACTTC,CASSPTDRVNYEQYF
TRBV5-1,TRBJ1-2,TRBD1,TGCGCCAGCAGCTTGGGGACAGGCCGTGATGGCTACACCTTC,CASSLGTGRDGYTF
TRBV11-2,TRBJ2-2,TRBD2,TGTGCCAGCAGCCTGTCGACTAGCGGGGGAGCCCCGGAGCTGTTTTTT,CASSLSTSGGAPELFF
TRBV4-2,TRBJ1-1,TRBD1,TGTGCCAGCAGCCAACCGGGACAGGGGGTGATAGAAGCTTTCTTT,CASSQPGQGVIEAFF
TRBV28,TRBJ1-1,NA,TGTGCCAGCAGCCCCCTCGGTGAAGCTTTCTTT,CASSPLGEAFF
TRBV5-6,TRBJ2-5,TRBD1,TGTGCCAGCAGCCTCTCCGGGACAGTCCCTATGCAGTACTTC,CASSLSGTVPMQYF
TRBV7-6,TRBJ2-2,TRBD2,TGTGCCAGCAGCGGCCCGGGACTAGGCACCGGGGAGCTGTTTTTT,CASSGPGLGTGELFF
TRBV5-6,TRBJ1-2,NA,TGTGCCAGCAGCTTGGTCAGGGGCTATGGCTACACCTTC,CASSLVRGYGYTF
TRBV4-1,TRBJ2-7,TRBD2,TGCGCCAGCAGCCAACACCTGAGCGGGAGTGAAAGCTCCTACGAGCAGTACTTC,CASSQHLSGSESSYEQYF
TRBV6-5,TRBJ2-3,TRBD2,TGTGCCAGCAGTTATGCGGGGGGAGGGGATACGCAGTATTTT,CASSYAGGGDTQYF
TRBV29-1,TRBJ1-1,NA,TGCAGCGTTGTGGGCAGGGTTACTGAAGCTTTCTTT,CSVVGRVTEAFF
TRBV20-1,TRBJ2-5,NA,TGCAGTGCTGTGCCGGGGGAGACCCAGTACTTC,CSAVPGETQYF
TRBV7-9,TRBJ1-2,TRBD1,TGTGCCAGCAGCGTTGGGACAGGGACACACTATGGCTACACCTTC,CASSVGTGTHYGYTF
TRBV18,TRBJ2-5,TRBD2,TGTGCCAGCTCACCGGGAGGGGAAGAGACCCAGTACTTC,CASSPGGEETQYF
TRBV30,TRBJ1-5,TRBD1,TGTGCCTGGGGGACAGGAGACCCGAATCAGCCCCAGCATTTT,CAWGTGDPNQPQHF
TRBV5-1,TRBJ2-1,NA,TGCGCCAGCAGCTTGGAAGCGGTCCCCAGCAAGGAGCAGTTCTTC,CASSLEAVPSKEQFF
TRBV5-1,TRBJ2-3,NA,TGCGCCAGCAGCTTGGGACTCGACGGCACAGATACGCAGTATTTT,CASSLGLDGTDTQYF
TRBV20-1,TRBJ2-5,NA,TGCAGTGCTAGGAATCGGGAGACCCAGTACTTC,CSARNRETQYF
TRBV30,TRBJ2-3,TRBD2,TGTGCCTGGAGCTGGGGCCTAGCGGGGGTGGGGACAGATACGCAGTATTTT,CAWSWGLAGVGTDTQYF
TRBV10-2,TRBJ2-3,NA,TGCGCCAGCAGTGTCCTAGCGTCAGATACGCAGTATTTT,CASSVLASDTQYF
TRBV6-4,TRBJ1-1,TRBD1,TGTGCCAGCAGTGGAGTGACAGGGGCCACTGAAGCTTTCTTT,CASSGVTGATEAFF
TRBV15,TRBJ2-7,TRBD2,TGTGCCACCAGCAGAGAACGGGGGGCCTACGAGCAGTACTTC,CATSRERGAYEQYF
TRBV4-3,TRBJ2-2,TRBD2,TGCGCCAGCAGCCAAGAACTAGCGGGAGGCAACACCGGGGAGCTGTTTTTT,CASSQELAGGNTGELFF
TRBV27,TRBJ1-3,TRBD1,TGTGCCAGCAGAGGACAGGGGGAAGCTGGAAACACCATATATTTT,CASRGQGEAGNTIYF
TRBV4-2,TRBJ1-5,NA,TGTGCCAGCAGCCAACTTCAGCGGGTTAATCAGCCCCAGCATTTT,CASSQLQRVNQPQHF
TRBV18,TRBJ2-5,NA,TGTGCCAGCTCACCACTTTTGCGACGGACCGAAGGAGGTCCGCAACTGAGGGAGACCCAGTACTTC,CASSPLLRRTEGGPQLRETQYF
TRBV29-1,TRBJ1-1,NA,TGCAGCGTTGTTCCCCCCATTAGGGGCACTGAAGCTTTCTTT,CSVVPPIRGTEAFF
TRBV5-4,TRBJ2-7,NA,TGTGCCAGCAGGGGGCGAATGAACGAGCAGTACTTC,CASRGRMNEQYF
TRBV2,TRBJ1-1,TRBD1,TGTGCCAGAAGGACAGGGAACACTGAAGCTTTCTTT,CARRTGNTEAFF